This passage covers 19 T cell receptor beta chains from one sample sequenced in a study of T cells in Graves' hyperthyroidism and ophthalmopathy. It was RNA transcripts that yielded the amplified TCR beta CDR3 regions. The HTBI primer set was used in a first-round RT-PCR of the TCR CDR3. One entry per CDR3 protein, called by TCRdb with MiXCR from the multiplex PCR reads. The repertoire has about 320,000 distinct CDR3 sequences, around a sixth of them found once; the top ten carry approximately 35%. Sequenced: blood. These receptors were taken from a man younger than 40 with Graves' hyperthyroidism.

This clonotype was recorded many times. This chain joins TRBV5-1 and TRBJ1-1; 7 bases are shared with TRBD1. This CDR3 has 14 amino acids. Trimming took 0 bases from V and 5 from J; bases not matched to a gene: 4. Germline V gene data show CDR1 as SGHRS and CDR2 as YFSETQ. CDR3 region: CASSLGSGGTEAFF. The CDR3, as DNA: TGCGCCAGCAGCTTGGGGTCAGGGGGGACTGAAGCTTTCTTT.

This clonotype was detected many times. This chain links TRBV7-3 with TRBJ2-2; tentatively, D is TRBD1 (6 bases). This CDR3 has 14 residues. Between the trimmed V and J ends, which lost 6 bases and 0 bases, there was a span of 8 bases. Looked up from germline, CDR1 is SGHTA and CDR2 is FQGTGA. The CDR3 region has the DNA TGTGCCAGCAGTCGGACAGCGAACACCGGGGAGCTGTTTTTT. As protein: CASSRTANTGELFF.

In the case of this clonotype: The junction departs from the called germline gene at one end, perhaps through a read error. The chain uses TRBV5-1 and TRBJ2-7; D remains ambiguous. The CDR3 is made up of 13 amino acids. Germline CDR1 reads SGHRS; CDR2 reads YFSETQ. The CDR3 coding sequence is TGCGCCGGCAGCTTGGAACGGGTCCGCGAGCAGTACTTC. This sequence encodes CAGSLERVREQYF.

This clonotype was observed a handful of times. Germline and junction disagree at one end, which may indicate a read error. V is TRBV10-3 and J is TRBJ2-7; weak D call: TRBD1 (5 bases). CDR3 length: 14 residues. The germline V gene encodes CDR1 ENHRY and CDR2 SYGVKD. As DNA, the CDR3 is TGTGCCATCAGCCCGGACACGTCCATTTACGAGCAGCACTTC. Translated: CAISPDTSIYEQHF.

In this sample, this clonotype turned up many times. This chain uses TRBV6-5 with TRBJ2-1, with D possibly being TRBD1 or TRBD2 (5 bases each). Germline lookup yields CDR1 MNHEY and CDR2 SVGAGI. Trimming left V 0 bases short and J 7 bases short, with 22 bases between. CDR3 size: 18 residues. CDR3 in amino acids: CASSYSILGMGTQNEQFF. CDR3 bases: TGTGCCAGCAGTTACTCGATTTTAGGGATGGGGACGCAAAATGAGCAGTTCTTC.

The V gene is TRBV4-1, the J gene TRBJ1-2; 7 nucleotides agree with TRBD1. V lost 2 bases, J lost 3 bases, and 15 bases stayed unmatched. The CDR3 is made up of 18 amino acids. Per germline, CDR1 MGHRA and CDR2 YSYEKL. The CDR3 sequence: CASSQSPLEGQIYYGYTF. DNA for the CDR3: TGCGCCAGCAGCCAATCCCCATTAGAGGGACAGATCTACTATGGCTACACCTTC.

As concerns this clonotype: It may be a read error: a sequence one base away is much more abundant. The J gene is TRBJ2-3, the V gene TRBV5-1; 8 nucleotides agree with TRBD2. With 5 bases clipped from V and 2 bases from J, the junction kept 4 bases outside the gene matches. Germline assignment: CDR1 SGHRS and CDR2 YFSETQ. The CDR3 is 14 residues long. In DNA, the CDR3 is TGCGCCAGCAGGCGGGAGGCCGCCACAGATACGCAGTATTTT. Protein: CASRREAATDTQYF.

The table lists this clonotype with a few counts. V is TRBV18 and J is TRBJ1-5, with 10 bases aligning to TRBD1. The CDR3 covers 19 residues. The ends lost 0 bases at V and 0 bases at J; junction bases unmatched: 8. CDR1 and CDR2 from the germline V gene are KGHSH and LQKENI. The CDR3 region is CASSPPDPGQGYSNQPQHF. The CDR3, as DNA: TGTGCCAGCTCACCACCCGACCCGGGACAGGGGTATAGCAATCAGCCCCAGCATTTT.

In its sample, this clonotype was seen many times. J is TRBJ1-1 and V is TRBV20-1; unclear D gene. Germline V gene lookup returns CDR1 DFQATT and CDR2 SNEGSKA (reference sequence). This CDR3 spans 11 amino acids. V was cut by 6 bases and J by 3 bases, with 8 bases left in between. CDR3 residues: CSASSHTEAFF. The CDR3 DNA reads TGCAGTGCATCGTCGCACACTGAAGCTTTCTTT.

This clonotype has just a few counts. The V and J genes are TRBV28 and TRBJ1-6, with no clear D. Between the trimmed V and J ends, which lost 2 bases and 11 bases, there was a span of 13 bases. Germline V gene sequence: CDR1 MDHEN, CDR2 SYDVKM. This CDR3 spans 14 amino acids. The CDR3 loop reads CASSLALVGAPLHF. The DNA for the CDR3 is TGTGCCAGCAGTTTAGCCCTGGTCGGGGCACCCCTCCACTTT.

CDR3 sequence reads: CASYSSGNTIYF. CDR3 nucleotide sequence: TGTGCCAGCTACAGCTCTGGAAACACCATATATTTT. V gene TRBV7-9 combines with J gene TRBJ1-3; D not certain. CDR3 length: 12 residues. Germline V gene data show CDR1 as SEHNR and CDR2 as FQNEAQ (reference sequence). V was cut by 8 bases and J by 0 bases, with 5 bases left in between.

This clonotype was detected only a few times. V and J are TRBV20-1 and TRBJ2-1; D might be TRBD2 (6 bases). Germline V gene data show CDR1 as DFQATT and CDR2 as SNEGSKA (reference sequence). This CDR3 comprises 12 residues. Trimming stripped 2 bases from V and 5 bases from J, with 7 bases between. The CDR3 nucleotides read TGCAGTGCTAGAACGGGAGACAATGAGCAGTTCTTC. It specifies CSARTGDNEQFF.

V usage is TRBV19 and J usage is TRBJ2-7, with D perhaps matching TRBD1 (6 bases). V was trimmed by 10 bases and J by 0 bases, leaving 22 bases between them. The CDR3 covers 16 residues. In germline, CDR1 is LNHDA, CDR2 SQIVND (reference sequence). CDR3 loop: CATRDNSYLSSYEQYF. The CDR3 DNA sequence: TGTGCCACGAGGGACAACTCCTACTTAAGCTCCTACGAGCAGTACTTC.

This clonotype was detected only a few times. The chain employs TRBV12-3 or TRBV12-4 and TRBJ2-1, with 10 nucleotides matching TRBD2. V shed 4 bases and J 3 bases; nucleotides not matched to a gene: 3. This CDR3 region has 15 residues. The DNA of the CDR3 is TGTGCCAGCAGTTCCGGGACTAGCGACTACAATGAGCAGTTCTTC. Translating it yields CASSSGTSDYNEQFF.

This clonotype was counted only a few times. J is TRBJ1-2 and V is TRBV24-1, with D possibly being TRBD1 (5 bases). This CDR3 has 12 residues. The V and J ends lost 4 bases and 3 bases respectively, with 5 bases between them. The germline gives CDR1 KGHDR, CDR2 SFDVKD. The CDR3 nucleotides are TGTGCCACCAGTGAGACAGACTATGGCTACACCTTC. It encodes CATSETDYGYTF.

This clonotype was seen a few times. A single base separates this from a much larger clone, so it may be a read error. V is TRBV18 and J is TRBJ2-7; 7 nucleotides match TRBD2. Trimming cost V 6 bases and J 5 bases; bases outside gene matches: 7. Germline assignment: CDR1 KGHSH and CDR2 LQKENI. The CDR3 contains 13 residues. The CDR3 DNA reads TGTGCCAGCTCTTACCGGGGGGATCACGAGCAGTACTTC. This sequence encodes CASSYRGDHEQYF.

This clonotype was recorded at least ten times. The chain couples TRBV3-1 to TRBJ2-7, with D possibly called TRBD1 or TRBD2 (5 bases each). There are 13 residues in the CDR3. Trimming pared 1 base from V and 5 bases from J, leaving 9 bases between. The germline CDR1 and CDR2 sequences are LGHDT and YNNKEL (reference sequence). CDR3 in DNA: TGTGCCAGCAGCCAAGGAGGGACGGACGAGCAGTACTTC. This translates into CASSQGGTDEQYF.

This clonotype was found many times. The V call is TRBV27, the J call TRBJ2-2, with D tentatively TRBD1 (5 bases). The length of the CDR3 is 15 residues. V dropped 3 bases and J dropped 0 bases, with 8 bases sitting between them. Per germline, CDR1 MNHEY and CDR2 SMNVEV (reference sequence). CDR3 nucleotides: TGTGCCAGCAGTTTTGACAGAACGAACACCGGGGAGCTGTTTTTT. As protein: CASSFDRTNTGELFF.

The chain carries TRBV2 and TRBJ1-5; D call uncertain. The V end was cut by 7 bases, the J end by 4 bases, with 11 bases between. Germline V gene data show CDR1 as SNHLY and CDR2 as FYNNEI. The CDR3 is 13 amino acids. CDR3 sequence reads: CASTLDGNQPQHF. DNA for the CDR3: TGTGCCAGCACCTTGGACGGTAATCAGCCCCAGCATTTT.